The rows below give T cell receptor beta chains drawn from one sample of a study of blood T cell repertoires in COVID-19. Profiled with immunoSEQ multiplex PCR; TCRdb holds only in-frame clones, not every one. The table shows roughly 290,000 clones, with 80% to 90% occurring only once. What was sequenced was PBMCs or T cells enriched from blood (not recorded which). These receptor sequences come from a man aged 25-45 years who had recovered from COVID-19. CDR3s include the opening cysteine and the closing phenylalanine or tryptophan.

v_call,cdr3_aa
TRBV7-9,CASSLVDRVTRSEKLFF
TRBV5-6,CASSPNGGNEQFF
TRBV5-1,CASSLGGTGVTEAFF
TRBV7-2,CASSSGGLAQETQYF
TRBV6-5,CASRPAGTVYEQYF
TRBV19,CASSIKGAGMNTEAFF
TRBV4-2,CASSQFPGEGPQHF
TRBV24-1,CATSDSRTDTQYF
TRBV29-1,CSVPLDRGENSNQPQHF
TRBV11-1,CASSPPLYVEQFF
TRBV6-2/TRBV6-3,CASSSGQEHTDTQYF
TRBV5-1,CASSPVPGQATEAFF
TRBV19,CATTVTGNIYNEQFF
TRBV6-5,CATKDRASEQYF
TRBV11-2,CASSELAGGYQETQYF
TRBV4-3,CASSQGAESYNEQFF
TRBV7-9,CASRGTSNTEAFF
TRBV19,CASRPPGQTTEAFF
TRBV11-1,CASSFSGRTDTQYF
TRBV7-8,CASSRQANEKLFF
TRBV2,CASSASQGRGNQPQHF
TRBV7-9,CASSYIGTVLYGYTF
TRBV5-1,CASRVREGGPYEQYF
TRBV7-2,CASSLYAGNTEAFF
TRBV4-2,CASSRTTTVNTEAFF
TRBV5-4,CASSLASAGSSYNEQFF
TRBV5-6,CASSLVSGAYEQYF
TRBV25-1,CASSEKGTQKLFF
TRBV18,CASSQTDSETQYF
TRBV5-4,CASSLWTVPYEQYF
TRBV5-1,CASSFGTGAVYEQYF
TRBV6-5,CASTPTVAGNTIYF
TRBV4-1,CASSQGPGQGFTDTQYF
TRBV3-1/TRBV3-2,CASSPDTSYGYTF